This T cell receptor (beta chain) derives from a study of T cells in Graves' hyperthyroidism and ophthalmopathy. Comment on this clonotype: No antigen is known for it.

The germline V gene has CDR1 DFQATT and CDR2 SNEGSKA (reference sequence). CDR3 length: 11 residues. V was cut by 0 bases and J by 5 bases, with 2 bases left in between. Amplified regions were TCR beta CDR3 sequences from RNA transcripts. Using the HTBI primer set, a first-round RT-PCR was run on the TCR CDR3. TCRdb reanalysed the multiplex PCR reads using MiXCR and keeps one entry per CDR3 protein. This sample has 300,000 to 450,000 distinct CDR3 sequences, with around a quarter found just once. Regarding the study as a whole: Ophthalmopathy prediction by the model preceded onset by a median approximately 6.1 months.

The V call is TRBV20-1, the J call TRBJ1-5; D unclear. Sequencing was carried out using blood. This clonotype originated in a man aged 45-65 years with Graves' hyperthyroidism. For the CDR3, the DNA is TGCAGTGCTAGAGAGGATCAGCCCCAGCATTTT. It translates to CSAREDQPQHF.